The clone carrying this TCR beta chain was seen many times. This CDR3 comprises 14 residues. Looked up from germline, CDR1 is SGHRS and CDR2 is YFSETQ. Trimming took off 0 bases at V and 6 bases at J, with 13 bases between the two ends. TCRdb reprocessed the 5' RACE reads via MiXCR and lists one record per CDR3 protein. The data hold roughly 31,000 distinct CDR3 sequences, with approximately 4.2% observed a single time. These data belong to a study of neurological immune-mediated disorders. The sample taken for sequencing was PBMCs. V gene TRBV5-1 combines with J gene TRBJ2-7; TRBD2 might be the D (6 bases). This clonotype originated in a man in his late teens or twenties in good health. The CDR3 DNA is TGCGCCAGCAGCTTGGCCCGGGAGTACGGCGAGCAGTACTTC. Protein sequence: CASSLAREYGEQYF.